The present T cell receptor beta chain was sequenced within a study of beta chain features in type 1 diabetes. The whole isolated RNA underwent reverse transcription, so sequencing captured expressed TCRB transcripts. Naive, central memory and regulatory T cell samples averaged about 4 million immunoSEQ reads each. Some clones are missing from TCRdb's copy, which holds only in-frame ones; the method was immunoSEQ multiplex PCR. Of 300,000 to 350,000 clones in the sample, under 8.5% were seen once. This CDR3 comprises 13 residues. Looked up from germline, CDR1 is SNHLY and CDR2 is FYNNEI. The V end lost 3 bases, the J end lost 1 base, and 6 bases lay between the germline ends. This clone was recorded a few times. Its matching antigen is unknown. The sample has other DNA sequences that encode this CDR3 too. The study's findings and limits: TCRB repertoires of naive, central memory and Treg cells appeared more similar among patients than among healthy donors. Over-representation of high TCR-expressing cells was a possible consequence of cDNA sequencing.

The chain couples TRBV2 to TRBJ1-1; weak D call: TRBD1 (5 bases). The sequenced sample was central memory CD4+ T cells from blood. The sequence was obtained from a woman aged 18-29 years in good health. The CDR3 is CASSDQGNTEAFF. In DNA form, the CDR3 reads TGTGCCAGCAGTGACCAGGGGAACACTGAAGCTTTCTTT.